A selection of T cell receptor beta chains follows, all from one sample in a study of Ad26.COV2.S vaccination and SARS-CoV-2 variants. Sequencing used immunoSEQ multiplex PCR; TCRdb keeps in-frame clones, though not all of them. This table holds about 390,000 clones, about 88% found once. This specimen was peripheral blood, taken in a trial of Ad26.COV2.S vaccine versus placebo. These TCRs come from a person between 18 and 65 years old who received the Ad26.COV2.S COVID-19 vaccine or a placebo. Both conserved end residues are part of each CDR3. The order of the fields is V gene, clone size, J gene, CDR3 protein. Only some rows state a clone size, as once, few, many or a class for expanded clones.

TRBV6-5,-,TRBJ2-3,CASRLRTATSTQYF
TRBV3-1/TRBV3-2,-,TRBJ2-5,CASREGGETQYF
TRBV7-8,-,TRBJ1-3,CASSSRQELFSGNTIYF
TRBV7-2,-,TRBJ2-7,CASSLMTGALYEQYF
TRBV3-1/TRBV3-2,-,TRBJ1-3,CASSPGPGNTIYF
TRBV12-3/TRBV12-4,-,TRBJ2-7,CASAGRIYEQYF
TRBV7-6,few,TRBJ2-2,CASSLVAGARGTGELFF
TRBV7-8,-,TRBJ1-6,CASSSTSGTGVGSPLHF
TRBV11-2,-,TRBJ2-2,CASSSIAWGQKNTGELFF
TRBV11-3,-,TRBJ2-1,CASSSFSGPDNEQFF
TRBV2,-,TRBJ1-1,CASSLRPRPNTEAFF
TRBV5-1,-,TRBJ2-7,CASSLGPRDPTYEQYF
TRBV5-1,-,TRBJ1-4,CASSVQQGDGEKLFF
TRBV15,-,TRBJ2-7,CATSRDRDRGNEQYF
TRBV11-2,few,TRBJ2-3,CASSDPGRSTDTQYF
TRBV6-5,-,TRBJ1-5,CASSYDGNQPQHF
TRBV5-1,-,TRBJ1-6,CASSLGGVINSPLHF
TRBV12-5,-,TRBJ1-5,CASGPNDSNQPQHF
TRBV2,-,TRBJ1-1,CASMGGRQEAFF
TRBV2,-,TRBJ2-1,CASILTRGSYNEQFF
TRBV10-3,-,TRBJ2-7,CAISPGQGTYEQYF
TRBV3-1/TRBV3-2,-,TRBJ1-2,CASSQDGRQLGYTF
TRBV5-1,-,TRBJ2-7,CASSLGREWTYEQYF
TRBV6-5,few,TRBJ1-6,CASRVDSYNSPLHF
TRBV14,once,TRBJ2-5,CASSQRRGASLETQYF
TRBV12-5,-,TRBJ2-5,CASGLGTRGFQETQYF
TRBV14,once,TRBJ2-2,CASSQGDRGFTGELFF
TRBV4-3,once,TRBJ2-1,CASSQEALYNEQFF
TRBV6-5,once,TRBJ1-2,CASSRAGIYGYTF
TRBV5-1,-,TRBJ1-4,CASSPRVGGLSEKLFF
TRBV2,-,TRBJ2-7,CASSVGRGYEQYF
TRBV5-1,once,TRBJ2-7,CASSFRTGYEQYF
TRBV27,-,TRBJ1-1,CASRRGAGLNTEAFF
TRBV27,-,TRBJ2-2,CASRRLALDEITGELFF
TRBV10-3,-,TRBJ2-7,CAISSGGEQYF
TRBV5-1,-,TRBJ2-2,CASSLGRGTGELFF
TRBV15,-,TRBJ1-6,CATSRVGNNSPLHF
TRBV10-3,-,TRBJ2-6,CAISESLGAKVSGANVLTF
TRBV6-6,-,TRBJ1-2,CASSTPGGYNYGYTF
TRBV19,-,TRBJ1-2,CASTFQGSGGYTF
TRBV29-1,-,TRBJ1-1,CSVGTGMNTEAFF
TRBV2,few,TRBJ1-6,CATSGTQDSPLHF
TRBV6-2/TRBV6-3,few,TRBJ2-3,CASSRGGATDTQYF
TRBV19,-,TRBJ1-4,CASSSGRQNEKLFF
TRBV15,-,TRBJ2-7,CATSSHQLGKQYF
TRBV5-1,-,TRBJ2-7,CASSLGTGVGEQYF
TRBV27,few,TRBJ2-6,CASPSGANVLTF
TRBV5-4,once,TRBJ1-2,CASSLGENYGYTF